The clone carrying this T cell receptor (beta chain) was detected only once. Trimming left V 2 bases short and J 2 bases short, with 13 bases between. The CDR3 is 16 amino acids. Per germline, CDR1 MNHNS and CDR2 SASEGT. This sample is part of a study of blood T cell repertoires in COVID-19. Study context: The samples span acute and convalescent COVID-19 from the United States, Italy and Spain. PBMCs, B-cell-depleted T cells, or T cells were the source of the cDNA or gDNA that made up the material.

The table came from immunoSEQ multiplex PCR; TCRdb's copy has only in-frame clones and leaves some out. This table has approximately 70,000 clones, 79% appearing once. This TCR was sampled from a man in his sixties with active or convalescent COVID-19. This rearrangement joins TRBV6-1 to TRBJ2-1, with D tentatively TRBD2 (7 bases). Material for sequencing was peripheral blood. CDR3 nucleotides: TGTGCCAGCAGTGAAAGGGGGGGCAGTACCTACAATGAGCAGTTCTTC. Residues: CASSERGGSTYNEQFF.